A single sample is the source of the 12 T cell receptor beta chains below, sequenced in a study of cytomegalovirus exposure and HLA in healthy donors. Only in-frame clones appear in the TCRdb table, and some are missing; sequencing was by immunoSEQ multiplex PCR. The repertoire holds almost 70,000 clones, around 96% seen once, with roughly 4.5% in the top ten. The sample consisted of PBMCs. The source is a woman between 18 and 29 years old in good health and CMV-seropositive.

The CDR3 here is CASSFRTSGRTYEQYF. Written as DNA, the CDR3 is TGTGCCAGCAGCTTTAGGACTAGCGGGAGGACCTACGAGCAGTACTTC. This chain links TRBV5-6 with TRBJ2-7, with 14 positions matching TRBD2. This CDR3 spans 16 amino acids. With V trimmed by 2 bases and J by 2 bases, 3 bases remained unmatched. From germline, CDR1 is SGHDT and CDR2 YYEEEE. The whole variable domain, remainder taken from reference TRBV5-6 and TRBJ2-7, is DAGVTQSPTHLIKTRGQQVTLRCSPKSGHDTVSWYQQALGQGPQFIFQYYEEEERQRGNFPDRFSGHQFPNYSSELNVNALLLGDSALYLCASSFRTSGRTYEQYFGPGTRLTVT.

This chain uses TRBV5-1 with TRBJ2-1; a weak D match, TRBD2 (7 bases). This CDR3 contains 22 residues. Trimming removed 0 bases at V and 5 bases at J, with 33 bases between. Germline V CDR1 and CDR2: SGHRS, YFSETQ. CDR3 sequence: CASSLVCTGVAGPGGPDNEQFF. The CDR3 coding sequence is TGCGCCAGCAGCTTGGTGTGCACTGGGGTAGCTGGTCCGGGGGGCCCAGACAATGAGCAGTTCTTC.

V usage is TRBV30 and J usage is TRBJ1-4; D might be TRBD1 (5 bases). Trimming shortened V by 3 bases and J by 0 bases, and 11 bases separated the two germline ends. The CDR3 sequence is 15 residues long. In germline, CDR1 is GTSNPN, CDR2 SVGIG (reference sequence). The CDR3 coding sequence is TGTGCCTGGAGAGCCGGGGGAACAACTAATGAAAAACTGTTTTTT. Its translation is CAWRAGGTTNEKLFF. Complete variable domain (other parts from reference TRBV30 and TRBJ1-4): SQTIHQWPATLVQPVGSPLSLECTVEGTSNPNLYWYRQAAGRGLQLLFYSVGIGQISSEVPQNLSASRPQDRQFILSSKKLLLSDSGFYLCAWRAGGTTNEKLFFGSGTQLSVL.

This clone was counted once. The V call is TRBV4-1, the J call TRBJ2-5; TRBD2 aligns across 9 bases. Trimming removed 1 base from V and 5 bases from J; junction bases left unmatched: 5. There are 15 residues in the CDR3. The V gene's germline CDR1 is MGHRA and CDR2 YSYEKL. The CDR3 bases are TGCGCCAGCAGCCAAGCTCTAGCGGGAAGGGAGACCCAGTACTTC. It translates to CASSQALAGRETQYF.

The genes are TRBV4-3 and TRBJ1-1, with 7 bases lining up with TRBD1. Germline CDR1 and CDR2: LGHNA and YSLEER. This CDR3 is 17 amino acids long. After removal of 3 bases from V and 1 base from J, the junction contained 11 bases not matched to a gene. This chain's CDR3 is CASSQSTTGVRNTEAFF. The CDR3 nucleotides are TGCGCCAGCAGCCAGTCGACCACAGGGGTCAGGAACACTGAAGCTTTCTTT.

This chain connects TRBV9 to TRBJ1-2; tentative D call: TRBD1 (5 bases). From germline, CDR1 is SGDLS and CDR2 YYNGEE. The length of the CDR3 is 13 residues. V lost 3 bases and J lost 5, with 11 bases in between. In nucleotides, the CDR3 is TGTGCCAGCAGCGACGACAGAGCATATGGCTACACCTTC. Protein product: CASSDDRAYGYTF. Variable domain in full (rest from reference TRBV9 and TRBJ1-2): DSGVTQTPKHLITATGQRVTLRCSPRSGDLSVYWYQQSLDQGLQFLIQYYNGEERAKGNILERFSAQQFPDLHSELNLSSLELGDSALYFCASSDDRAYGYTFGSGTRLTVV.

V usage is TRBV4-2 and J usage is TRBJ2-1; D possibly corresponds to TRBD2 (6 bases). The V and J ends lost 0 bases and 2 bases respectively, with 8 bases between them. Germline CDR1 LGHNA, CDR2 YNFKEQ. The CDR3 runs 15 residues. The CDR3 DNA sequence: TGTGCCAGCAGCCAAGATAGGGAGGCCTACAATGAGCAGTTCTTC. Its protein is CASSQDREAYNEQFF.

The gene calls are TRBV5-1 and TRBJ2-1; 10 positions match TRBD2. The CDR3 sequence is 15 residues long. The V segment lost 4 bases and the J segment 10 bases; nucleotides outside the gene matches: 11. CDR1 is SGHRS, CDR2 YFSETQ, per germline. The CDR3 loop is CASSGRAGGPGEQFF. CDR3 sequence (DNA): TGCGCCAGCAGCGGTAGAGCGGGAGGGCCGGGGGAGCAGTTCTTC.

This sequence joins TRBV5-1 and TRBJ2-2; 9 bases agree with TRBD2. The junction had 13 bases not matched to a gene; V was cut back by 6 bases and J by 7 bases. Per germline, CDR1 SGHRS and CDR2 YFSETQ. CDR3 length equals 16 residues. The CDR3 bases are TGCGCCAGCAAATTCACCGCGGGAGGGCCGGTCGGGGAGCTGTTTTTT. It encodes CASKFTAGGPVGELFF.

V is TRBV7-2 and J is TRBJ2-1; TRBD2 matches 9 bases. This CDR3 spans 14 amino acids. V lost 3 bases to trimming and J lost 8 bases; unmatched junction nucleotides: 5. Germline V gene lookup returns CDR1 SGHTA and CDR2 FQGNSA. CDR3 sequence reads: CASSFSGRWDEQFF. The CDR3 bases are TGTGCCAGCAGCTTTAGCGGGAGATGGGATGAGCAGTTCTTC.

CDR3 DNA sequence: TGTGCCAGCAGCTTGTTTAGGTGGAGGGGCCAAGAGACCCAGTACTTC. It specifies CASSLFRWRGQETQYF. V gene TRBV5-6 combines with J gene TRBJ2-5, with a weak D call TRBD2 (6 bases). CDR3 length equals 16 residues. The germline gives CDR1 SGHDT, CDR2 YYEEEE. Trimming shortened V by 1 base and J by 1 base, and 14 bases separated the two germline ends.

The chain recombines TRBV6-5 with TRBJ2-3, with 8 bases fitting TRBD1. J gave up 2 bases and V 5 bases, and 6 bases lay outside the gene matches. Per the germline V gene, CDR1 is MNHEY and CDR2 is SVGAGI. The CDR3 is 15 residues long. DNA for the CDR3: TGTGCCAGCAGTCCGACAGGGGCCCTCACAGATACGCAGTATTTT. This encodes CASSPTGALTDTQYF.